The sequence of this TCR beta chain was determined in a study of regulatory T cells in long-lasting Graves disease. Sequencing libraries for TCR beta were prepared with iRepertoire HTBI primers and Arm-PCR of CDR3 regions. One entry per CDR3 protein results from TCRdb running MiXCR on the multiplex PCR reads. The repertoire includes around 500,000 distinct CDR3 sequences, around 16% of them detected once, and around 25% sits in the top ten. Study-level points and caveats: It was in persistent disease that TRBV28, TRBJ1-2 and TRBJ2-5 were favored. TCR diversity in persistent Graves' patients was below that of newly diagnosed ones.

Trimming took off 1 base at V and 4 bases at J, with 7 bases between the two ends. CDR1 GTSNPN and CDR2 SVGIG come from the germline V gene (reference sequence). CDR3 length: 13 residues. Time point: newly diagnosed GD, antithyroid drugs for less than 3 months. PBMCs provided the RNA from which the TCR library was made. With regard to this clonotype: Its antigen remains unknown.

The same sample was also used in a study of T cells in Graves' hyperthyroidism and ophthalmopathy. That work adds: Graves' hyperthyroidism showing no ophthalmopathy progression within 18 months was considered stable. The model's output predicted ophthalmopathy at a median of roughly 6 months prior to onset.

Sequenced here: peripheral blood mononuclear cells (PBMCs), sampled at new diagnosis, from a patient treated with antithyroid drugs. This chain uses TRBV30 with TRBJ1-4; possibly TRBD1 for D (6 bases). This receptor was identified in a woman aged 35 to 59 with Graves disease. The CDR3 DNA is TGTGCCTGGAGTGGACAGGTTAATGAAAAACTGTTTTTT. Its translation: CAWSGQVNEKLFF.